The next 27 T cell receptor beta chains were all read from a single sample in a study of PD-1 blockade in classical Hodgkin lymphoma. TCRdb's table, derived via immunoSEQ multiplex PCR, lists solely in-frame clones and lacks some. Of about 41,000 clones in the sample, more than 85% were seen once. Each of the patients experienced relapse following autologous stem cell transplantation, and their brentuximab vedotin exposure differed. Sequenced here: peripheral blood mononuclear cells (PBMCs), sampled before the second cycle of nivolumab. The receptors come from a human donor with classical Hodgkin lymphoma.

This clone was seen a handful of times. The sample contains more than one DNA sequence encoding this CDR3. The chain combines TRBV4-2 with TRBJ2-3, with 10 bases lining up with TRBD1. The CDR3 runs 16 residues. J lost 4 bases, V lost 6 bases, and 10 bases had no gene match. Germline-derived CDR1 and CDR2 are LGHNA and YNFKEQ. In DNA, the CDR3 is TGTGCCAGCAGTCCGGCGGACAGGGGGGCGGCAGATACGCAGTATTTT. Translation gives CASSPADRGAADTQYF.

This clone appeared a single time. The chain's CDR3 is CASSLRREDEQYF. The CDR3 DNA reads as TGTGCCAGCTCACTCCGGCGGGAGGACGAGCAGTACTTC. The V gene is TRBV18, the J gene TRBJ2-7, with 8 bases fitting TRBD2. The V gene's germline CDR1 is KGHSH and CDR2 LQKENI. This CDR3 has 13 amino acids. V lost 4 bases and J lost 5; bases outside the gene matches: 4.

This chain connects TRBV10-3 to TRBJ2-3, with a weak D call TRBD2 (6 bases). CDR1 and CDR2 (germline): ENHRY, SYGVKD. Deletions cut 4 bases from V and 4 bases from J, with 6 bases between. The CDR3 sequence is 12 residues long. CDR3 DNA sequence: TGTGCCATCAGTGGGGGGGCAGATACGCAGTATTTT. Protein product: CAISGGADTQYF.

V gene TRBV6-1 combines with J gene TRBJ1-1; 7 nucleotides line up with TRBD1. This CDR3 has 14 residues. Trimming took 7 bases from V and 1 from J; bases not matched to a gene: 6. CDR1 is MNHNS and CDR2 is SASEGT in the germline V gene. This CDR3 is CASTSTGRNTEAFF. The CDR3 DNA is TGTGCCAGCACGTCGACAGGGAGGAACACTGAAGCTTTCTTT.

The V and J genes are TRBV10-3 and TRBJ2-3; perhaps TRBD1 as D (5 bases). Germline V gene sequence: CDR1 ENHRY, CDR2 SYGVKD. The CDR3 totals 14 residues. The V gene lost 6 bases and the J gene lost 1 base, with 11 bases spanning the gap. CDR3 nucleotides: TGTGCCATCAGCACACAAGGGGGCACAGATACGCAGTATTTT. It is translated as CAISTQGGTDTQYF.

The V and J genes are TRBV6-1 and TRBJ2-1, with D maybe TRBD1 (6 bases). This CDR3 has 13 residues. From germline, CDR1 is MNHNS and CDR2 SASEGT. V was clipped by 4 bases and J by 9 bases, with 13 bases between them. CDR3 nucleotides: TGTGCCAGCAGTGTTGTCAGGGGACGTGAGCAGTTCTTC. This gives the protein CASSVVRGREQFF.

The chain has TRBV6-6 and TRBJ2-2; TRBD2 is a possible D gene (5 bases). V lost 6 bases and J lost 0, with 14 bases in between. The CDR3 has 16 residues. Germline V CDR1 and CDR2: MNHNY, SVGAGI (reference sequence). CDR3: CASSSQPGTNTGELFF. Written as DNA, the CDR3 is TGTGCCAGCAGCTCTCAACCGGGGACGAACACCGGGGAGCTGTTTTTT.

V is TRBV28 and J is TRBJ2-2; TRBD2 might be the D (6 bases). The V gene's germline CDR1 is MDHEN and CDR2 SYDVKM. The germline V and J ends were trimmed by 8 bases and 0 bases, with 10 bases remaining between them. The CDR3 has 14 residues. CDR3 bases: TGTGCCAGCGGCGGGACCTCGAACACCGGGGAGCTGTTTTTT. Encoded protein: CASGGTSNTGELFF.

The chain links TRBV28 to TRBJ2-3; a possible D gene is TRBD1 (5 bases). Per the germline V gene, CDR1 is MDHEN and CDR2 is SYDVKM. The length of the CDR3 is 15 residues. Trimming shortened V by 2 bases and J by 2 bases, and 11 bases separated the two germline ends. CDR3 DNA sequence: TGTGCCAGCAGTTTAAGACAGACATACACAGATACGCAGTATTTT. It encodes CASSLRQTYTDTQYF.

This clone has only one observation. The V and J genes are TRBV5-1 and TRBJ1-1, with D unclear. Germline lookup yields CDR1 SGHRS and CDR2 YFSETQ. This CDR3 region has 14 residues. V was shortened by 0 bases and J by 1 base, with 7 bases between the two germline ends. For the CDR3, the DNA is TGCGCCAGCAGCTTGGGGGGTGGGAACACTGAAGCTTTCTTT. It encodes CASSLGGGNTEAFF.

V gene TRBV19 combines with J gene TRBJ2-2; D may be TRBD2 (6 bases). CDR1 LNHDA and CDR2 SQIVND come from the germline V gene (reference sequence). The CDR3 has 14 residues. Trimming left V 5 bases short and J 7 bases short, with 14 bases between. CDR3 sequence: CASSPGTASGELFF. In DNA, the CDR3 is TGTGCCAGTAGTCCCGGGACTGCCAGCGGGGAGCTGTTTTTT.

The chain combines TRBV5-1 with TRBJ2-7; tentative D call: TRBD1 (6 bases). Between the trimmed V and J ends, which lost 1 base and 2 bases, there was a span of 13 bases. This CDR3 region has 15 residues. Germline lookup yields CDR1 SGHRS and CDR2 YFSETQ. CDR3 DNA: TGCGCCAGCAGCTTGAGTCCAGGGGTAGCCTACGAGCAGTACTTC. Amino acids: CASSLSPGVAYEQYF. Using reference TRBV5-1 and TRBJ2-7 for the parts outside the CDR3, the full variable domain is KAGVTQTPRYLIKTRGQQVTLSCSPISGHRSVSWYQQTPGQGLQFLFEYFSETQRNKGNFPGRFSGRQFSNSRSEMNVSTLELGDSALYLCASSLSPGVAYEQYFGPGTRLTVT.

For the CDR3, the DNA is TGTGCCAGCCTCCTAGAAGGGGCGAGGAACACTGAAGCTTTCTTT. This translates into CASLLEGARNTEAFF. V is TRBV2 and J is TRBJ1-1; tentative D call: TRBD1 (5 bases). The CDR3 covers 15 residues. Germline CDR1 is SNHLY and CDR2 is FYNNEI. The V and J ends lost 8 bases and 1 base respectively, with 17 bases between them.

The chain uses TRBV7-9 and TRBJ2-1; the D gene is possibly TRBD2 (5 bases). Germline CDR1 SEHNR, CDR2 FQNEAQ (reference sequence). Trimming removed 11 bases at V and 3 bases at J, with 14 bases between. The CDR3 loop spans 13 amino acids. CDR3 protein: CAGAPAGYNEQFF. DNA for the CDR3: TGTGCCGGAGCCCCGGCGGGCTACAATGAGCAGTTCTTC.

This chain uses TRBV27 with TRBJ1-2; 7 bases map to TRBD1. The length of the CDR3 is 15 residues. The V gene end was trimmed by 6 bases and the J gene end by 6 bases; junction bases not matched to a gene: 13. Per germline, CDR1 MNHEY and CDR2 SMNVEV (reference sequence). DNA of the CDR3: TGTGCCAGCAGCTCAGGAGACAGGGCACAGAATGGCTACACCTTC. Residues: CASSSGDRAQNGYTF.

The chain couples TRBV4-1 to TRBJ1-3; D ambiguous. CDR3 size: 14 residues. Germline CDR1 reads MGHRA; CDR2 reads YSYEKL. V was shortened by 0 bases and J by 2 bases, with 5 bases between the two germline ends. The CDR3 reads CASSQDQAGNTIYF. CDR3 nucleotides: TGCGCCAGCAGCCAAGATCAAGCTGGAAACACCATATATTTT.

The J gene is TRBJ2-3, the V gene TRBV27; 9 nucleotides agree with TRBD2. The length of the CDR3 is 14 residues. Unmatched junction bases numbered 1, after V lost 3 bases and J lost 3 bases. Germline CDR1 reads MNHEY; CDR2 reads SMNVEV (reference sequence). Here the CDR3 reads CASSFLAGTDTQYF. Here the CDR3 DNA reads TGTGCCAGCAGTTTTCTAGCGGGAACAGATACGCAGTATTTT.

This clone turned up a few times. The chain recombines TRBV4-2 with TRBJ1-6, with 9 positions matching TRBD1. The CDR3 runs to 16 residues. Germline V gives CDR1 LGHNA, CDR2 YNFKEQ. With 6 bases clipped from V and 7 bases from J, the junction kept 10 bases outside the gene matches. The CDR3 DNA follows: TGTGCCAGCAGTAAGAGTCGAGACAGGGGGAATTCACCCCTCCACTTT. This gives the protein CASSKSRDRGNSPLHF.

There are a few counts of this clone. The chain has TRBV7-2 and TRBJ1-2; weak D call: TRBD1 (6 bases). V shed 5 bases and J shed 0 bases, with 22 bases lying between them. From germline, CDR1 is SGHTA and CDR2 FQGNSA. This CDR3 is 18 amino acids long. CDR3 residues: CASSHQAIKTGANYGYTF. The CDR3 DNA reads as TGTGCCAGCAGCCACCAAGCCATTAAGACAGGAGCTAACTATGGCTACACCTTC.

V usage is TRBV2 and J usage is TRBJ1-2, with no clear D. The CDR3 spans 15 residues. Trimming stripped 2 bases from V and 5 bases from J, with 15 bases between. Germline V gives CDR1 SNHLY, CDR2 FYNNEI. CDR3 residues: CASSELGSRGYGYTF. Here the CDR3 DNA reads TGTGCCAGCAGTGAACTCGGCAGCCGAGGTTATGGCTACACCTTC.

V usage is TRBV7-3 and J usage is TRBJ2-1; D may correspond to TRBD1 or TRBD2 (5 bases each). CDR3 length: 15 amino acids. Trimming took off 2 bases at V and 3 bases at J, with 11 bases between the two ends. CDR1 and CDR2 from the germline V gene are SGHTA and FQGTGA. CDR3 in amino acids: CASSLGGSGYNEQFF. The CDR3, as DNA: TGTGCCAGCAGCTTAGGGGGAAGTGGCTACAATGAGCAGTTCTTC.

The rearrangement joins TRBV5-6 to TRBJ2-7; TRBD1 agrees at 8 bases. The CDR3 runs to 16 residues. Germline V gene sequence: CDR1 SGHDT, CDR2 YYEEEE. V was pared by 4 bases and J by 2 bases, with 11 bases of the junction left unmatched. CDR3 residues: CASSGISGQVAYEQYF. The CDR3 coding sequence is TGTGCCAGCAGCGGGATATCGGGACAGGTTGCCTACGAGCAGTACTTC.

The CDR3 nucleotides read TGTGCCAGCAGTCCCAGTTTGAATAGCGGTGAGCAGTTCTTC. This gives the protein CASSPSLNSGEQFF. The rearrangement uses TRBV14 and TRBJ2-1; D might be TRBD2 (6 bases). The CDR3 is made up of 14 amino acids. Between the trimmed V and J ends, which lost 6 bases and 9 bases, there was a span of 18 bases. Germline CDR1 is SGHDN and CDR2 is FVKESK.

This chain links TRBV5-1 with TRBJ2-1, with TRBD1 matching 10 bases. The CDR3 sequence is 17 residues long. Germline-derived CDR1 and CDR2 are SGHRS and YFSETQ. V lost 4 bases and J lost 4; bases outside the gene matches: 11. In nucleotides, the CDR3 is TGCGCCAGCAGCGCTGGGACAGGGGAGATTCGGTACAATGAGCAGTTCTTC. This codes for CASSAGTGEIRYNEQFF.

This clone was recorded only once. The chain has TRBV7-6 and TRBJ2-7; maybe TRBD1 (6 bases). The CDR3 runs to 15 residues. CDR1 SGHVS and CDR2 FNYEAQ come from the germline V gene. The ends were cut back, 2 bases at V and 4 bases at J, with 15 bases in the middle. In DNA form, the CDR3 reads TGTGCCAGCAGCTTACCTACAGGGAACCTGTACGAGCAGTACTTC. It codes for CASSLPTGNLYEQYF.

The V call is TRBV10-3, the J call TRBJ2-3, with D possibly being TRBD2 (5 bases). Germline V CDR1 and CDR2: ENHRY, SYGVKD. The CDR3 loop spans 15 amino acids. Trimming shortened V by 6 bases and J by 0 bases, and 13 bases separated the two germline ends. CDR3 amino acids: CAIRPGVESTDTQYF. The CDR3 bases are TGTGCCATCAGGCCCGGGGTGGAGAGCACAGATACGCAGTATTTT.

CDR3 in DNA: TGTGCCAGCAGCCAAGCCGGGGCCAACGTCCTGACTTTC. It yields the protein CASSQAGANVLTF. The J gene is TRBJ2-6, the V gene TRBV5-4; no reliable D call. CDR3 length equals 13 residues. The germline V gene has CDR1 SGHNT and CDR2 YYREEE (reference sequence). The V end lost 4 bases, the J end lost 4 bases, and 6 bases lay between the germline ends. Filled out from reference TRBV5-4 and TRBJ2-6, the complete variable domain reads ETGVTQSPTHLIKTRGQQVTLRCSSQSGHNTVSWYQQALGQGPQFIFQYYREEENGRGNFPPRFSGLQFPNYSSELNVNALELDDSALYLCASSQAGANVLTFGAGSRLTVL.